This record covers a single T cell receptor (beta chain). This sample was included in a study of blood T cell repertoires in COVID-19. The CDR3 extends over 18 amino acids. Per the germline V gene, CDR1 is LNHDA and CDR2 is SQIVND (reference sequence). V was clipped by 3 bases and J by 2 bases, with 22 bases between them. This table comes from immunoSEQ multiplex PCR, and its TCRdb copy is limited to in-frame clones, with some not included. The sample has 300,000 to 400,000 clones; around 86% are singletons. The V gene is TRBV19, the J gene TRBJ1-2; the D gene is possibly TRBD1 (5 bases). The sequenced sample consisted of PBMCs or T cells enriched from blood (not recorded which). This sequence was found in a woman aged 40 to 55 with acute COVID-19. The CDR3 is CASSMAPGGSGGNYGYTF. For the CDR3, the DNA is TGTGCCAGTAGTATGGCCCCGGGAGGGTCCGGGGGAAACTATGGCTACACCTTC.